A selection of T cell receptor beta chains follows, all from one sample in a study of blood T cell repertoires in COVID-19. The assay was immunoSEQ multiplex PCR, and TCRdb's table has in-frame clones only and misses some. The sample comprises 120,000 to 150,000 clones, 80% to 90% of which are singletons, and roughly two fifths rests with the top ten. The sample was peripheral blood. The receptors originated from a human donor in a cohort sampled during active COVID-19. Both conserved end residues are part of each CDR3. Each record gives: J gene, D gene, clone size, V gene, CDR3 protein, CDR3 DNA. D genes are given only for firm matches. Not every row has a clone size; where given, it reads once, few, many or a size class.

TRBJ1-2	-	-	TRBV7-2	CASSLDWGVYGYTF	TGTGCCAGCAGCTTAGATTGGGGGGTCTATGGCTACACCTTC
TRBJ1-4	-	-	TRBV27	CAPRPTTGTNEKLFF	TGTGCCCCGCGTCCCACGACTGGGACTAATGAAAAACTGTTTTTT
TRBJ1-5	-	-	TRBV19	CASSIGPQDQPQHF	TGTGCCAGTAGTATAGGGCCACAGGACCAGCCCCAGCATTTT
TRBJ1-1	-	-	TRBV20-1	CSASWRVTEAFF	TGCAGTGCTAGTTGGAGGGTCACTGAAGCTTTCTTT
TRBJ1-3	TRBD1	once	TRBV6-2/TRBV6-3	CASSSPGGPETIYF	TGTGCCAGCAGTTCGCCAGGGGGCCCTGAGACCATATATTTT
TRBJ1-3	-	-	TRBV5-6	CASSPDFLGGNTIYF	TGTGCCAGCAGTCCCGACTTCCTCGGAGGAAACACCATATATTTT
TRBJ2-2	-	-	TRBV6-6	CASSYGGGLNTGELFF	TGTGCCAGCAGTTACGGCGGGGGCTTGAACACCGGGGAGCTGTTTTTT
TRBJ1-6	-	-	TRBV7-2	CASSLRTVVDSPLHF	TGTGCCAGCAGCCTACGGACAGTAGTTGATTCACCCCTCCACTTT
TRBJ1-3	-	once	TRBV7-9	CASSLAGSSGNTIYF	TGTGCCAGCAGCCTCGCCGGGAGCTCTGGAAACACCATATATTTT
TRBJ2-3	TRBD2	-	TRBV6-5	CASRTSLLADTQYF	TGTGCCAGCAGGACTAGCCTGCTTGCAGATACGCAGTATTTT
TRBJ2-1	TRBD2	-	TRBV9	CASSAKGLAGGSSYNEQFF	TGTGCCAGCAGCGCAAAGGGACTAGCGGGGGGGAGCTCCTACAATGAGCAGTTCTTC
TRBJ1-5	-	-	TRBV27	CASSFWGGTSNQPQHF	TGTGCCAGCAGTTTCTGGGGGGGAACGAGCAATCAGCCCCAGCATTTT
TRBJ2-4	TRBD1	-	TRBV7-2	CASSSGQGENIQYF	TGTGCCAGCAGCTCCGGACAGGGAGAAAACATTCAGTACTTC
TRBJ1-4	TRBD1	-	TRBV18	CASSQLDRGNEKLFF	TGTGCCAGCTCACAATTGGACAGGGGTAATGAAAAACTGTTTTTT
TRBJ2-7	TRBD1	-	TRBV7-9	CASSKVGTGTYEQYF	TGTGCCAGCAGCAAAGTCGGGACAGGCACCTACGAGCAGTACTTC
TRBJ2-2	TRBD1	once	TRBV24-1	CATSDLPGQGRPGELFF	TGTGCCACCAGTGATTTACCGGGACAGGGGCGGCCCGGGGAGCTGTTTTTT
TRBJ2-2	TRBD2	-	TRBV5-1	CASTPGGNGELFF	TGCGCCAGCACCCCCGGGGGGAACGGGGAGCTGTTTTTT
TRBJ1-2	-	-	TRBV4-2	CASSPAGDNYGYTF	TGTGCCAGCAGCCCGGCCGGGGATAACTATGGCTACACCTTC
TRBJ1-6	-	-	TRBV6-5	CASSWQGPSNSPLHF	TGTGCCAGCAGTTGGCAGGGGCCGAGCAATTCACCCCTCCACTTT
TRBJ2-1	TRBD1	-	TRBV6-5	CASSPDRGNEQFF	TGTGCCAGCAGTCCGGACAGGGGTAATGAGCAGTTCTTC
TRBJ2-1	TRBD2	once	TRBV3-1/TRBV3-2	CASSQARFLAGYNEQFF	TGTGCCAGCAGCCAAGCTCGTTTTCTAGCGGGGTACAATGAGCAGTTCTTC
TRBJ2-1	TRBD1	-	TRBV2	CASSADRGFGNEQFF	TGTGCCAGCAGCGCCGACAGGGGGTTCGGCAATGAGCAGTTCTTC
TRBJ1-2	TRBD1	many	TRBV12-5	CASGLVWTGGGVFLCANYGYTF	TGTGCTAGTGGTTTGGTGTGGACAGGGGGAGGGGTATTCTTATGTGCTAACTATGGCTACACCTTC